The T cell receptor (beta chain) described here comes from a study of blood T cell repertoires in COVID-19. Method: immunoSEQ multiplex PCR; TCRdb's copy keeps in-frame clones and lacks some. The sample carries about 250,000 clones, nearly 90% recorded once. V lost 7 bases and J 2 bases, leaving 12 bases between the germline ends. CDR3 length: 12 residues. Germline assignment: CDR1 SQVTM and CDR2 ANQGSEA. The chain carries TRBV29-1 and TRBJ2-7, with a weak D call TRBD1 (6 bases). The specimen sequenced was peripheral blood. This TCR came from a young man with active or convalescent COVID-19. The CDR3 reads CSGGAGAYEQYF. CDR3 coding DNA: TGCAGCGGTGGGGCAGGGGCCTACGAGCAGTACTTC.